This section outlines one TCR beta chain sequence together with its context. What it binds is not known. Primers included in the PCR were 60 Vbeta and 13 Jbeta primers. Only in-frame clones appear in the TCRdb table, and some are missing; sequencing was by immunoSEQ multiplex PCR. The sample lists approximately 81,000 clones, about 74% occurring once. The study sampled nominally healthy donors, though unrecorded immune exposures were likely. The data were obtained in a study of cytomegalovirus exposure and HLA in healthy donors. Study-wide findings and caveats: Later on, analysis showed that most CMV-associated TCR beta chains appeared to be HLA-restricted.

Germline CDR1 reads MGHDK; CDR2 reads SYGVNS. This CDR3 is 16 amino acids long. The V end was cut by 3 bases, the J end by 3 bases, with 16 bases between. The clonotype originates from a woman in her forties or fifties in good health and CMV-seropositive. Sequencing used PBMCs. The chain uses TRBV25-1 and TRBJ2-3; possible D gene TRBD2, 6 bases. CDR3 sequence (DNA): TGTGCCAGCAGTGATCTGGGCTTGGGGGGAACAGATACGCAGTATTTT. Translating gives CASSDLGLGGTDTQYF.